This T cell receptor beta chain stems from a study of blood T cell repertoires in COVID-19. Study as a whole: The United States, Italy and Spain were the sources of the acute and convalescent COVID-19 samples. The analysed material was cDNA or gDNA that came from T cells, B-cell-depleted T cells, or PBMCs.

How the authors handled the data: Cell counts per sample came from amplifying reference gene primers. TCRdb's copy holds only in-frame clones and misses some; the assay was immunoSEQ multiplex PCR. V, J and clone size are those of that table, while D and trimming were read from the DNA. Of 20,000 to 25,000 clones detected, roughly 89% appear once; the ten largest clones hold roughly 29%. The CDR3 covers 15 residues. Unmatched junction bases numbered 7, after V lost 5 bases and J lost 4 bases. Germline V lookup: CDR1 SGHVS, CDR2 FNYEAQ. The V gene is TRBV7-6, the J gene TRBJ1-4; TRBD1 matches 7 bases. The specimen sequenced was peripheral blood. This sequence originates from a woman aged 70 to 79 with active COVID-19. The CDR3, as DNA: TGTGCCAGCAGCAGCAGGGGGTTGGGTAATGAAAAACTGTTTTTT. Translated, it gives CASSSRGLGNEKLFF.